This T cell receptor (beta chain) was identified during a study of PD-1 blockade in mismatch repair-deficient tumors. Overall study: Patients had 11 to 13 mismatch repair-deficient cancer types and were previously treated and progressing.

Time point reported: roughly 11-day in vitro stimulation with candidate neoantigen peptide 2. Three pembrolizumab responders had their TCRs sequenced. Cells were stimulated around ten days with each of roughly 7 ELISpot-reactive neoantigens. Clones were read by immunoSEQ multiplex PCR, and TCRdb kept only the in-frame ones, dropping some. Here the sample spans 8,500 to 10,000 clones, roughly 86% being singletons. Of note for this clone: No antigen is known for it.

Study-level points and caveats: Rapid post-treatment expansion, then contraction, generally preceding radiologic response, marked tumor-resident clones.

The material was cells cultured in vitro, obtained from a patient treated with pembrolizumab. The sequence came from an adult with mismatch repair-deficient cancer.

The CDR3 coding sequence is TGCGCCAGCAGCTTGGCTGGCAGCAGCTCTGGAAACACCATATATTTT. Protein: CASSLAGSSSGNTIYF. V usage is TRBV5-1 and J usage is TRBJ1-3; D is undetermined. Germline V gene sequence: CDR1 SGHRS, CDR2 YFSETQ. The V and J ends lost 0 bases and 0 bases respectively, with 10 bases between them. The CDR3 is 16 amino acids. Full variable domain (missing parts from reference TRBV5-1 and TRBJ1-3): KAGVTQTPRYLIKTRGQQVTLSCSPISGHRSVSWYQQTPGQGLQFLFEYFSETQRNKGNFPGRFSGRQFSNSRSEMNVSTLELGDSALYLCASSLAGSSSGNTIYFGEGSWLTVV.